These 25 T cell receptor beta chains were sequenced from one sample in a study of blood T cell repertoires in COVID-19. Sequencing was performed with immunoSEQ multiplex PCR; in TCRdb, only in-frame clones are kept and a portion is missing. The repertoire holds about 180,000 clones, with 88% as singletons. The sample consisted of peripheral blood. The receptors here all came from a woman aged 30 to 39 with acute or convalescent COVID-19.

The chain employs TRBV27 and TRBJ2-7, with 8 bases aligning to TRBD1. Germline values: CDR1 MNHEY, CDR2 SMNVEV (reference sequence). This CDR3 is 14 amino acids long. V dropped 6 bases and J dropped 6; count of bases not matched to a gene: 10. CDR3 protein: CASSRTRTGLEQYF. In DNA form, the CDR3 reads TGTGCCAGCAGCCGAACCCGGACAGGGCTCGAGCAGTACTTC.

This chain links TRBV9 with TRBJ2-2, with 10 bases aligning to TRBD2. In germline, CDR1 is SGDLS, CDR2 YYNGEE. J was trimmed by 8 bases and V by 6 bases; bases with no gene match: 10. CDR3 size: 15 residues. The CDR3 bases are TGTGCCAGCACCTTCACCGGGACTAGCGTTGGGGAGCTGTTTTTT. Translated, it gives CASTFTGTSVGELFF. The whole variable domain, filled in from reference TRBV9 and TRBJ2-2, reads DSGVTQTPKHLITATGQRVTLRCSPRSGDLSVYWYQQSLDQGLQFLIQYYNGEERAKGNILERFSAQQFPDLHSELNLSSLELGDSALYFCASTFTGTSVGELFFGEGSRLTVL.

The CDR3 DNA is TGTGCCAGCAGCAAAGGATGTGGGCCCGGGAGTATAGGCAATGAGCAGTTCTTC. As protein: CASSKGCGPGSIGNEQFF. This chain joins TRBV21-1 and TRBJ2-1; TRBD2, as called in the table, went unchecked against the DNA. TRBV21-1 has pseudogene status. This CDR3 is built from 18 residues.

The V and J genes are TRBV5-1 and TRBJ2-5; 7 positions agree with TRBD1. This CDR3 is built from 15 residues. Germline CDR1 and CDR2: SGHRS and YFSETQ. After removal of 4 bases from V and 2 bases from J, the junction contained 8 bases not matched to a gene. Written as DNA, the CDR3 is TGCGCCAGCAGCCCTATCCCGGGACAGCAAGAGACCCAGTACTTC. This gives the protein CASSPIPGQQETQYF.

V and J are TRBV28 and TRBJ1-6; D might be TRBD1 (6 bases). CDR3 length: 11 amino acids. CDR1 and CDR2 from the germline V gene are MDHEN and SYDVKM. The V gene lost 8 bases and the J gene lost 16 bases, with 15 bases spanning the gap. This CDR3 reads CASGVYRELHF. DNA of the CDR3: TGTGCCAGCGGAGTTTACAGGGAACTCCACTTT.

Regarding this clone: Mismatch with germline at one junction end may stem from a read error. This CDR3 reads CASLNPLRETGLF. The CDR3 DNA is TGTGCCTCCCTAAATCCCCTACGGGAGACCGGCCTCTTC. J is TRBJ2-1 and V is TRBV2; D is possibly TRBD2 (6 bases). The CDR3 is made up of 13 amino acids. CDR1 is SNHLY, CDR2 FYNNEI, per germline.

V is TRBV11-2 and J is TRBJ1-1, with 9 bases fitting TRBD1. CDR3 length: 15 residues. V gave up 8 bases and J gave up 0 bases; unmatched junction bases: 7. The germline CDR1 and CDR2 sequences are SGHAT and FQNNGV. Written as DNA, the CDR3 is TGTGCCAGCGACCGGGACAGGGCCTTGAACACTGAAGCTTTCTTT. Protein: CASDRDRALNTEAFF.

The rearrangement links TRBV29-1 to TRBJ2-3, with D unresolved. Germline CDR1 reads SQVTM; CDR2 reads ANQGSEA. CDR3 length: 11 amino acids. Trimming shortened V by 8 bases and J by 5 bases, and 11 bases separated the two germline ends. CDR3 sequence reads: CSMMPGDTQYF. The CDR3 bases are TGCAGCATGATGCCAGGAGATACGCAGTATTTT.

The chain links TRBV3-1 (or the pseudogene TRBV3-2) to TRBJ2-7; tentative D call: TRBD2 (6 bases). The CDR3 sequence is 14 residues long. With 4 bases removed from V and 7 bases from J, the gap between germline ends came to 17 bases. Germline CDR1 reads LGHDT; CDR2 reads YNNKEL (reference sequence). Here the CDR3 reads CASSPGPGVREQYF. CDR3 sequence (DNA): TGTGCCAGCAGCCCGGGCCCGGGGGTACGGGAGCAGTACTTC.

The V call is TRBV5-4, the J call TRBJ2-5; TRBD1 matches 7 bases. V trimming: 2 bases; J trimming: 4 bases; junction bases outside the gene matches: 2. This CDR3 comprises 13 residues. Per germline, CDR1 SGHNT and CDR2 YYREEE (reference sequence). In DNA form, the CDR3 reads TGTGCCAGCAGCTTTGGGGACAGAGAGACCCAGTACTTC. This translates into CASSFGDRETQYF.

The chain couples TRBV19 to TRBJ2-7; 9 nucleotides align to TRBD2. The trim removed 4 bases at V and 5 bases at J, leaving 3 bases unmatched. Germline V gene sequence: CDR1 LNHDA, CDR2 SQIVND (reference sequence). The CDR3 totals 13 residues. The CDR3 DNA is TGTGCCAGTAGTAGGGGACTAGCCCACGAGCAGTACTTC. This sequence encodes CASSRGLAHEQYF.

Regarding this clone: Other DNA variants within this sample encode the same CDR3. The gene calls are TRBV28 and TRBJ1-5; D unclear. Trimming took 2 bases from V and 6 from J, leaving 5 bases between them. From germline, CDR1 is MDHEN and CDR2 SYDVKM. The CDR3 contains 12 residues. This CDR3 is CASSLPGQPQHF. DNA for the CDR3: TGTGCCAGCAGTTTACCCGGTCAGCCCCAGCATTTT.

The rearrangement joins TRBV27 to TRBJ1-3; D is undetermined. CDR1 MNHEY and CDR2 SMNVEV come from the germline V gene (reference sequence). V lost 2 bases and J lost 0, with 14 bases in between. The CDR3 is 17 amino acids. CDR3 residues: CASSLLPLGGSGNTIYF. The CDR3 region has the DNA TGTGCCAGCAGTTTACTGCCCCTAGGAGGCTCTGGAAACACCATATATTTT.

This clone showed up just once. This sequence joins TRBV3-1 (or the pseudogene TRBV3-2) and TRBJ2-7; D remains ambiguous. Germline values: CDR1 LGHDT, CDR2 YNNKEL (reference sequence). The length of the CDR3 is 12 residues. Between the trimmed V and J ends, which lost 0 bases and 6 bases, there was a span of 6 bases. CDR3 sequence reads: CASSQDTREQYF. Written as DNA, the CDR3 is TGTGCCAGCAGCCAAGATACGCGCGAGCAGTACTTC.

This clone was observed once. The chain recombines TRBV5-1 with TRBJ2-3, with 7 bases fitting TRBD1. V trimming: 4 bases; J trimming: 6 bases; junction bases outside the gene matches: 5. The CDR3 loop spans 13 amino acids. Germline V gives CDR1 SGHRS, CDR2 YFSETQ. The CDR3 DNA reads TGCGCCAGCAGCAGAGACAGGGCGGATACGCAGTATTTT. This codes for CASSRDRADTQYF.

For the CDR3, the DNA is TGTGCCAGCAGTGAAGTCGACAGGGTCTCCTACGAGCAGTACTTC. Translating gives CASSEVDRVSYEQYF. V and J are TRBV2 and TRBJ2-7; 7 positions agree with TRBD1. Germline V gene sequence: CDR1 SNHLY, CDR2 FYNNEI. The ends lost 1 base at V and 0 bases at J; junction bases unmatched: 3. This CDR3 comprises 15 residues.

The J gene is TRBJ2-3, the V gene TRBV9; D not certain. Germline V CDR1 and CDR2: SGDLS, YYNGEE. V was shortened by 0 bases and J by 4 bases, with 9 bases between the two germline ends. This CDR3 region has 14 residues. In DNA form, the CDR3 reads TGTGCCAGCAGCGTAGCGGCGACTCCAGATACGCAGTATTTT. It encodes CASSVAATPDTQYF.

The chain has TRBV11-3 and TRBJ2-7, with D maybe TRBD1 (6 bases). Trimming removed 0 bases at V and 5 bases at J, with 17 bases between. The CDR3 is 16 residues long. Germline V gene data show CDR1 as SGHNT and CDR2 as YENEEA. The CDR3 DNA reads TGTGCCAGCAGCTTAGATCCCGGGACACTTAACAACGAGCAGTACTTC. It is translated as CASSLDPGTLNNEQYF. Full variable domain (outside the CDR3, taken from reference TRBV11-3 and TRBJ2-7): EAGVVQSPRYKIIEKKQPVAFWCNPISGHNTLYWYLQNLGQGPELLIRYENEEAVDDSQLPKDRFSAERLKGVDSTLKIQPAELGDSAVYLCASSLDPGTLNNEQYFGPGTRLTVT.

This clone was detected only a few times. J is TRBJ2-5 and V is TRBV11-1; TRBD2 matches at 8 bases. CDR1 SGHAT and CDR2 FQDESV come from the germline V gene (reference sequence). This CDR3 comprises 15 residues. Losses at the gene ends were 5 bases for V and 1 base for J; bases not matched to a gene: 6. For the CDR3, the DNA is TGTGCCAGCAGCCTCCAAGCGGGAGCCCAAGAGACCCAGTACTTC. Translation: CASSLQAGAQETQYF.

The rearrangement joins TRBV9 to TRBJ1-5; the match to TRBD1 covers 8 bases. Germline-derived CDR1 and CDR2 are SGDLS and YYNGEE. The length of the CDR3 is 15 residues. The J segment lost 5 bases and the V segment lost 0 bases, leaving 4 bases of the junction unmatched. CDR3 amino acids: CASSVGSGGDQPQHF. CDR3 sequence (DNA): TGTGCCAGCAGCGTAGGATCAGGGGGCGATCAGCCCCAGCATTTT.

In this sample, this clone turned up once. This chain connects TRBV19 to TRBJ1-5; D unclear. The V gene lost 4 bases and the J gene lost 9 bases, with 7 bases spanning the gap. CDR1 and CDR2 from the germline V gene are LNHDA and SQIVND (reference sequence). This CDR3 comprises 11 residues. The DNA of the CDR3 is TGTGCCAGTAGTACCGGCGGGCCCCAGCATTTT. Translating gives CASSTGGPQHF.

V usage is TRBV7-9 and J usage is TRBJ2-1; 10 bases are shared with TRBD2. This CDR3 region has 13 residues. Per the germline V gene, CDR1 is SEHNR and CDR2 is FQNEAQ (reference sequence). V trimming: 3 bases; J trimming: 14 bases; junction bases outside the gene matches: 7. CDR3 sequence reads: CASSLTLAGEEFF. As DNA, the CDR3 is TGTGCCAGCAGCTTGACGCTAGCGGGAGAGGAGTTCTTC.

This sequence joins TRBV3-1 (or the pseudogene TRBV3-2) and TRBJ2-7; tentative D call: TRBD2 (6 bases). CDR3 length: 15 residues. Germline V CDR1 and CDR2: LGHDT, YNNKEL (reference sequence). With 1 base removed from V and 3 bases from J, the gap between germline ends came to 13 bases. CDR3 nucleotide sequence: TGTGCCAGCAGCCAAGGGGCTAGCGCGTTCTACGAGCAGTACTTC. It is translated as CASSQGASAFYEQYF.

The chain recombines TRBV2 with TRBJ2-5; 8 bases agree with TRBD1. The CDR3 has 15 amino acids. V dropped 6 bases and J dropped 5; count of bases not matched to a gene: 11. Germline V gene sequence: CDR1 SNHLY, CDR2 FYNNEI. CDR3 DNA: TGTGCCAGCAGCCTGATGGGACAGGCGGTGGAGACCCAGTACTTC. Translated, it gives CASSLMGQAVETQYF.

J is TRBJ1-2 and V is TRBV6-5; D possibly corresponds to TRBD1 (5 bases). The CDR3 consists of 13 residues. V shed 6 bases and J shed 0 bases, with 8 bases lying between them. CDR1 is MNHEY and CDR2 is SVGAGI in the germline V gene. CDR3 DNA sequence: TGTGCCAGCAGGGGGGAGGCTAACTATGGCTACACCTTC. Amino acid sequence: CASRGEANYGYTF.